Reported below is one T cell receptor beta chain. The assay was immunoSEQ multiplex PCR, and TCRdb's table has in-frame clones only and misses some. This table has around 93,000 clones, 60% to 85% appearing once. These data belong to a study of blood T cell repertoires in COVID-19. As for the study in general: COVID-19 samples collected from the United States, Italy and Spain covered acute and convalescent phases. From T cells, B-cell-depleted T cells, or PBMCs came the material, which was cDNA or gDNA.

The CDR3 is made up of 13 amino acids. V trimming: 6 bases; J trimming: 3 bases; junction bases outside the gene matches: 5. CDR1 is MDHEN and CDR2 is SYDVKM in the germline V gene. The rearrangement links TRBV28 to TRBJ2-7, with 7 positions matching TRBD1. This clonotype was obtained from a woman of 80 years or more with acute or convalescent COVID-19. What was sequenced was peripheral blood. CDR3 DNA: TGTGCCAGCAGACTAGGGGGCCACTACGAGCAGTACTTC. This codes for CASRLGGHYEQYF.